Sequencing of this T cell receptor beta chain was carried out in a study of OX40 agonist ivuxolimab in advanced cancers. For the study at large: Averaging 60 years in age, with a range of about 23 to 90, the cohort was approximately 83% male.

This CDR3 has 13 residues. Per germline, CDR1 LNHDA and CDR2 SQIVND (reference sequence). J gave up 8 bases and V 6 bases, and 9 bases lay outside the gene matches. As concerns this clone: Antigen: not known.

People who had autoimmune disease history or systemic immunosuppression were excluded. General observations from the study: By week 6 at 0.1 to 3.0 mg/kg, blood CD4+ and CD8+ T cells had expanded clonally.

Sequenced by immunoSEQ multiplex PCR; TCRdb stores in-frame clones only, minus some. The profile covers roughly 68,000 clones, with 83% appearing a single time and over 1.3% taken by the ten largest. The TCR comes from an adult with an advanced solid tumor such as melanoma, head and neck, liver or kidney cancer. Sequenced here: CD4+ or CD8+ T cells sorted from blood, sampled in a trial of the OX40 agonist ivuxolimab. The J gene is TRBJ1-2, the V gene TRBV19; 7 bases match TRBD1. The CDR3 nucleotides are TGTGCCAGTAGCCTCACGAGACAGGGCGGCTACACCTTC. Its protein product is CASSLTRQGGYTF.